Following are 14 T cell receptor beta chains from one sample sequenced in a study of identical twins. Each CDR3 protein is one row after TCRdb ran MiXCR on the 5' RACE reads. The sample has around 300,000 distinct CDR3 sequences; approximately 8.5% are singletons. This same sample was also part of a study on yellow fever vaccine responses in identical twins.

The sample comprised memory (CD45RO+) T cells sorted from blood. The receptors originated from a woman between 18 and 29 years old in good health.

Only a few counts were recorded for this clonotype. V is TRBV7-9 and J is TRBJ1-6, with a tentative D call TRBD1 (5 bases). Per germline, CDR1 SEHNR and CDR2 FQNEAQ (reference sequence). The CDR3 totals 11 residues. Between the trimmed V and J ends, which lost 5 bases and 14 bases, there was a span of 10 bases. The CDR3 sequence is CASSLGGALHF. In DNA, the CDR3 is TGTGCCAGCAGCCTCGGGGGGGCCCTCCACTTT.

This clonotype was detected many times. The CDR3 nucleotides are TGTGCCATCAGTGAACGGGGGAGTGGGTACAATGAGCAGTTCTTC. It yields the protein CAISERGSGYNEQFF. This chain connects TRBV10-3 to TRBJ2-1; D may be TRBD2 (6 bases). The CDR3 has 15 residues. The V end lost 3 bases, the J end lost 4 bases, and 13 bases lay between the germline ends. Germline assignment: CDR1 ENHRY and CDR2 SYGVKD.

The genes are TRBV29-1 and TRBJ2-2; 7 bases are a match to TRBD2. Germline V gives CDR1 SQVTM, CDR2 ANQGSEA. The CDR3 loop spans 16 amino acids. V gave up 3 bases and J gave up 4 bases; unmatched junction bases: 11. CDR3 DNA sequence: TGCAGCGTTGATACGAGGGGAGGGGCAGGCACCGGGGAGCTGTTTTTT. Protein: CSVDTRGGAGTGELFF.

This clonotype was seen only a few times. V and J are TRBV7-6 and TRBJ2-7; D not resolved. The germline gives CDR1 SGHVS, CDR2 FNYEAQ. The CDR3 has 11 residues. Trimming took off 5 bases at V and 5 bases at J, with 7 bases between the two ends. Written as DNA, the CDR3 is TGTGCCAGCAGCGGCCGGAACGAGCAGTACTTC. Encoded protein: CASSGRNEQYF.

This chain joins TRBV20-1 and TRBJ2-1; TRBD2 aligns across 12 bases. The CDR3 has 15 amino acids. The trim removed 0 bases at V and 7 bases at J, leaving 4 bases unmatched. In germline, CDR1 is DFQATT, CDR2 SNEGSKA (reference sequence). As DNA, the CDR3 is TGCAGTGCTAGAGAGGGGCTAGCGGGAGGGAATGAGCAGTTCTTC. It specifies CSAREGLAGGNEQFF.

This clonotype was found many times. V is TRBV5-1 and J is TRBJ1-5; 8 bases fit TRBD1. Germline V gene sequence: CDR1 SGHRS, CDR2 YFSETQ. The CDR3 extends over 15 amino acids. V shed 5 bases, J shed 2 bases, and the junction held 6 bases outside the gene matches. This CDR3 reads CASRPTTGGNQPQHF. For the CDR3, the DNA is TGCGCCAGCAGACCTACGACAGGGGGCAATCAGCCCCAGCATTTT.

This clonotype was seen a few times. This chain joins TRBV6-1 and TRBJ2-7; D perhaps matches TRBD2 (5 bases). The length of the CDR3 is 13 residues. The germline V gene has CDR1 MNHNS and CDR2 SASEGT. Deletions cut 2 bases from V and 7 bases from J, with 12 bases between. The CDR3 protein is CASSEIYGEEQYF. CDR3 DNA: TGTGCCAGCAGTGAAATTTACGGGGAAGAGCAGTACTTC.

The J gene is TRBJ2-5, the V gene TRBV5-1; 12 nucleotides align to TRBD1. The germline V gene encodes CDR1 SGHRS and CDR2 YFSETQ. V gave up 4 bases and J gave up 4 bases; unmatched junction bases: 5. The CDR3 runs 15 residues. This CDR3 is CASSLWDRGLETQYF. CDR3 DNA: TGCGCCAGCAGCCTGTGGGACAGGGGGCTAGAGACCCAGTACTTC.

This clonotype has a count of ten or more. The chain is built from TRBV5-1 and TRBJ2-3, with D unclear. The germline V and J ends were trimmed by 0 bases and 1 base, with 9 bases remaining between them. In germline, CDR1 is SGHRS, CDR2 YFSETQ. The CDR3 runs 15 residues. As DNA, the CDR3 is TGCGCCAGCAGCTTGGACAGAGGCCGCACAGATACGCAGTATTTT. This codes for CASSLDRGRTDTQYF. Supplemented by reference TRBV5-1 and TRBJ2-3, the full variable domain reads KAGVTQTPRYLIKTRGQQVTLSCSPISGHRSVSWYQQTPGQGLQFLFEYFSETQRNKGNFPGRFSGRQFSNSRSEMNVSTLELGDSALYLCASSLDRGRTDTQYFGPGTRLTVL.

This clonotype was seen many times. This chain links TRBV20-1 with TRBJ1-1; D uncertain. The germline V gene has CDR1 DFQATT and CDR2 SNEGSKA (reference sequence). Trimming took 5 bases from V and 4 from J, leaving 11 bases between them. CDR3 size: 12 residues. This CDR3 reads CSAQKILTEAFF. The CDR3, as DNA: TGCAGTGCTCAGAAGATACTCACTGAAGCTTTCTTT.

This clonotype was observed a few times. This chain uses TRBV19 with TRBJ2-2; D is ambiguous. V was trimmed by 9 bases and J by 3 bases, leaving 8 bases between them. The V gene's germline CDR1 is LNHDA and CDR2 SQIVND (reference sequence). The CDR3 totals 12 residues. CDR3 in DNA: TGTGCCAGCCCTACACACACCGGGGAGCTGTTTTTT. Translation: CASPTHTGELFF.

In this sample, this clonotype turned up many times. The rearrangement joins TRBV4-2 to TRBJ2-1, with 9 bases matching TRBD1. Losses at the gene ends were 0 bases for V and 0 bases for J; bases not matched to a gene: 3. Germline V gene data show CDR1 as LGHNA and CDR2 as YNFKEQ. The CDR3 spans 17 residues. CDR3 region: CASSQETGGVSYNEQFF. The CDR3 coding sequence is TGTGCCAGCAGCCAAGAGACAGGGGGGGTCTCCTACAATGAGCAGTTCTTC.

The chain is built from TRBV9 and TRBJ2-3, with unresolved D. The V end was cut by 0 bases, the J end by 0 bases, with 11 bases between. The CDR3 spans 16 residues. Germline-derived CDR1 and CDR2 are SGDLS and YYNGEE. The CDR3, as DNA: TGTGCCAGCAGCGTAGGTCCGACGGGTAGCACAGATACGCAGTATTTT. This codes for CASSVGPTGSTDTQYF.

This clonotype was recorded at least ten times. This sequence joins TRBV7-9 and TRBJ2-2, with TRBD2 as a possible D gene (5 bases). The CDR3 runs to 15 residues. The V gene's germline CDR1 is SEHNR and CDR2 FQNEAQ (reference sequence). Between the trimmed V and J ends, which lost 5 bases and 0 bases, there was a span of 10 bases. CDR3 residues: CASSLRLPNTGELFF. The CDR3 coding sequence is TGTGCCAGCAGCCTCAGACTACCGAACACCGGGGAGCTGTTTTTT.